This T cell receptor beta chain was sequenced for a study of blood T cell repertoires in COVID-19. Study at large: COVID-19 samples collected from the United States, Italy and Spain covered acute and convalescent phases. T cells, B-cell-depleted T cells, or PBMCs provided the cDNA or gDNA that served as material.

Germline V gives CDR1 KGHSH, CDR2 LQKENI. Trimming shortened V by 3 bases and J by 4 bases, and 15 bases separated the two germline ends. The CDR3 length is 15 residues. In the study's own analysis: Estimation of nucleated cell counts was performed using reference gene primer amplification. The table came from immunoSEQ multiplex PCR; TCRdb's copy has only in-frame clones and leaves some out. V, J and clone size derive from that table, while D and trimming were established from the DNA sequence. The data hold about 120,000 clones, with 60% to 75% observed a single time. This sequence originates from a woman aged 70 to 79 with acute or convalescent COVID-19. The sample was peripheral blood. This rearrangement joins TRBV18 to TRBJ2-5; D call uncertain. CDR3 DNA: TGTGCCAGCTCACCGCTCGATAGACATGGAGAGACCCAGTACTTC. This translates into CASSPLDRHGETQYF.